The clone carrying this TCR beta chain has just one count. Its antigen is still unknown. The entry originates in a study of metastatic and nonmetastatic thyroid tumors. Study-wide context: Both malignant and benign thyroid patients supplied peripheral blood and tumor or nodule tissue samples, across which the repertoires of these patients were then compared.

The CDR3 is 14 residues long. Trimming stripped 7 bases from V and 6 bases from J, with 19 bases between. Germline V CDR1 and CDR2: SGHAT, FQNNGV. There were no patients who had received any treatment before thyroid surgery. Authors' analysis steps: Variation in CDR3 across clinicopathological groups served as the basis for constructing a distant-metastasis classifier in papillary thyroid cancer. TCRdb re-analyzed the PCR reads through MiXCR. The V and J calls were determined by TCRdb, not by the authors. The sample includes under 35,000 clones, approximately 25% seen only once; the top ten take 9% to 10%. Study-wide findings and caveats: Malignant thyroid tumors reportedly had TCR beta diversity that was significantly higher than in benign nodules, in blood and tumor.

V gene TRBV11-2 combines with J gene TRBJ2-7; D is ambiguous. The sequence was collected from a female donor with papillary thyroid cancer or a benign thyroid nodule (not recorded which). Some clones in this sample may be carry-over from other donors' samples. Sequenced sample: blood. The chain's CDR3 is CASTFAPFPCEQYF. In DNA form, the CDR3 reads TGTGCCAGCACCTTTGCGCCTTTCCCCTGCGAGCAGTACTTC.